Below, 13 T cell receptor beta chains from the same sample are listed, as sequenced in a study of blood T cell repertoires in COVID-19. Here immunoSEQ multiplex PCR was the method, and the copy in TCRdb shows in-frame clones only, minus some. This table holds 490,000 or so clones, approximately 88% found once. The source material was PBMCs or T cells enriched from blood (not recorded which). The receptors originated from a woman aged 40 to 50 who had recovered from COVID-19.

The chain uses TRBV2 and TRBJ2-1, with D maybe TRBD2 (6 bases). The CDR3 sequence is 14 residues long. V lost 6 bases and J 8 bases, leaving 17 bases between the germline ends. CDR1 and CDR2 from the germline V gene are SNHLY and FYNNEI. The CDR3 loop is CASRTPRGIDEQFF. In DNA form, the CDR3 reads TGTGCCAGCAGGACCCCCCGGGGGATCGATGAGCAGTTCTTC.

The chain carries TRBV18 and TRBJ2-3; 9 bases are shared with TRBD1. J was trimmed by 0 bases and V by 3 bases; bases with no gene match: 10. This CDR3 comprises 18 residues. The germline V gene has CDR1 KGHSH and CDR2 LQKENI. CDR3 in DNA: TGTGCCAGCTCACCCCTAGGCGGGACAGGGTTAAGCACAGATACGCAGTATTTT. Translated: CASSPLGGTGLSTDTQYF.

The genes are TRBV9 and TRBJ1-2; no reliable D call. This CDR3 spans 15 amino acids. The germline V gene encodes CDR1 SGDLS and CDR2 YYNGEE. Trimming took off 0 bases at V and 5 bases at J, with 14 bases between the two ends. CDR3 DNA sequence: TGTGCCAGCAGCGTAGAGAGTTCGGGTCCTTATGGCTACACCTTC. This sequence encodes CASSVESSGPYGYTF. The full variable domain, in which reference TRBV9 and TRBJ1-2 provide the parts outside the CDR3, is DSGVTQTPKHLITATGQRVTLRCSPRSGDLSVYWYQQSLDQGLQFLIQYYNGEERAKGNILERFSAQQFPDLHSELNLSSLELGDSALYFCASSVESSGPYGYTFGSGTRLTVV.

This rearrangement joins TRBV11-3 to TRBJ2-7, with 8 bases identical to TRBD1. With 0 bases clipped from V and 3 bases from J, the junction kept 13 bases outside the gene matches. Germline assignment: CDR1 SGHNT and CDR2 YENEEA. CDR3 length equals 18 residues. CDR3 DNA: TGTGCCAGCAGCTTAGATGGTACAGGGGGATTACCACGCTACGAGCAGTACTTC. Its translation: CASSLDGTGGLPRYEQYF.

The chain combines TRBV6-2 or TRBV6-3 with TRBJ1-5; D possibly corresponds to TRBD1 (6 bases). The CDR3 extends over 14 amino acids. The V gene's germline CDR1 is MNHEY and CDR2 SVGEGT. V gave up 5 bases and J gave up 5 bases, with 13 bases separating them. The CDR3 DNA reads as TGTGCCAGCAGTAAAGGGGGTATAGATCAGCCCCAGCATTTT. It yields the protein CASSKGGIDQPQHF.

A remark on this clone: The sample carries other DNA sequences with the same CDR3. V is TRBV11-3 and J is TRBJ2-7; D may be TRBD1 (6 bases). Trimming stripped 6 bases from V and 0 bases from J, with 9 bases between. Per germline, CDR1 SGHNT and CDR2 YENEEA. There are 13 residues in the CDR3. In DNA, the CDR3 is TGTGCCAGCAGTAGACAGGACTCCTACGAGCAGTACTTC. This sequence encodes CASSRQDSYEQYF.

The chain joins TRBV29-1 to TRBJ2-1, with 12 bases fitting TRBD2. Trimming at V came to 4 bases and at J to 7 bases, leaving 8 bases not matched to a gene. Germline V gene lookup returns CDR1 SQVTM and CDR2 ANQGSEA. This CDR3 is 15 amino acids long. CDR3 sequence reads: CSVASGTSGSNEQFF. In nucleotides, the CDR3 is TGCAGCGTTGCATCCGGGACTAGCGGGTCAAATGAGCAGTTCTTC.

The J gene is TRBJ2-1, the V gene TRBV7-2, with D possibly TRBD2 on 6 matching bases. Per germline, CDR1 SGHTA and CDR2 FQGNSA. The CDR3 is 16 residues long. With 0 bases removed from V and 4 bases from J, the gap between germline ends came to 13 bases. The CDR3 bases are TGTGCCAGCAGCTTAGCGGAGGGCTCCGCATACAATGAGCAGTTCTTC. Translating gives CASSLAEGSAYNEQFF.

CDR3 loop: CATSDPGTANYEQYF. The CDR3 region has the DNA TGTGCCACCAGTGACCCCGGGACAGCCAACTACGAGCAGTACTTC. This chain uses TRBV24-1 with TRBJ2-7; 7 nucleotides match TRBD1. Germline V CDR1 and CDR2: KGHDR, SFDVKD. This CDR3 region has 15 residues. V shed 4 bases, J shed 3 bases, and the junction held 8 bases outside the gene matches.

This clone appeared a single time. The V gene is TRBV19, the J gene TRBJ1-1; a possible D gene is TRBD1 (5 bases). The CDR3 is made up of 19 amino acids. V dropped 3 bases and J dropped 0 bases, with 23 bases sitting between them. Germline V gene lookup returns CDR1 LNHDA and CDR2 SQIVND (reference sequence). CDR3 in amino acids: CASSIPPEGEDWLNTEAFF. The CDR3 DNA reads TGTGCCAGTAGTATCCCCCCGGAAGGGGAGGACTGGCTGAACACTGAAGCTTTCTTT.

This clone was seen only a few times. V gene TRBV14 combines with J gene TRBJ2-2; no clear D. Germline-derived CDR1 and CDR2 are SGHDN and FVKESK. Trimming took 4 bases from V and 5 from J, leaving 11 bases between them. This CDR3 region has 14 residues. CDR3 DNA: TGTGCCAGCAGCCCCCGACTTTCGACCGGGGAGCTGTTTTTT. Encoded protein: CASSPRLSTGELFF.

DNA of the CDR3: TGCGCCAGCAGCTCTCTGGGCAGGGGGGAAGGAAAACTGTTTTTT. Protein sequence: CASSSLGRGEGKLFF. The rearrangement joins TRBV5-1 to TRBJ1-4, with 7 positions matching TRBD1. Germline assignment: CDR1 SGHRS and CDR2 YFSETQ. V shed 3 bases, J shed 10 bases, and the junction held 12 bases outside the gene matches. The length of the CDR3 is 15 residues.

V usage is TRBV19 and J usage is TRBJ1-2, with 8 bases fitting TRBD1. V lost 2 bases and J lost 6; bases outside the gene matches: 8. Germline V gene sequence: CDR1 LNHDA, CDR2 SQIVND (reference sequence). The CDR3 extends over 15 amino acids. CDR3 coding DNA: TGTGCCAGTAGTATATGGGTAGCGACAGGGGATGGCTACACCTTC. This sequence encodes CASSIWVATGDGYTF.